This is a list of T cell receptor beta chains from one sample in a study of early T cells in non-severe SARS-CoV-2 infection. From the 5' RACE reads, TCRdb called clonotypes with MiXCR, one entry per CDR3 protein. Of 49,000 or so distinct CDR3 sequences detected, 5.5% to 6.5% appear once; the ten largest clones hold about 2.8%. Specimen: whole blood, collected at baseline. The receptors come from an adult who was a healthcare worker with PCR-confirmed SARS-CoV-2 infection or an uninfected control (not recorded which). Each CDR3 is given with its conserved first and last residue. D genes are given only for firm matches. Size tells how often a clone was seen (once, few, many) or the class of an expanded clone, and some rows leave it out.

d_gene,v_gene,j_gene,abundance,CDR3aa,CDR3nt
.,TRBV7-9,TRBJ2-1,many,CASSLLHRVTGEQFF,TGTGCCAGCAGCTTGTTGCACCGTGTCACCGGGGAGCAGTTCTTC
.,TRBV5-1,TRBJ2-2,.,CASSPGVGDTGELFF,TGCGCCAGCAGCCCAGGAGTGGGGGACACCGGGGAGCTGTTTTTT
.,TRBV7-9,TRBJ2-7,many,CASGTGISYEQYF,TGTGCCAGCGGGACTGGGATCTCCTACGAGCAGTACTTC
TRBD2,TRBV11-2,TRBJ2-3,few,CASSLSRGGYADTQYF,TGTGCCAGCAGCTTATCTCGCGGGGGGTATGCAGATACGCAGTATTTT
.,TRBV19,TRBJ1-2,.,CASSSLGYGYTF,TGTGCCAGTAGTTCCTTGGGCTATGGCTACACCTTC
.,TRBV6-6,TRBJ2-5,many,CASSQYLGQETQYF,TGTGCCAGCAGTCAATACCTGGGCCAAGAGACCCAGTACTTC
.,TRBV15,TRBJ1-3,.,CATSRGYREDRNTIYF,TGTGCCACCAGCAGGGGCTACAGGGAGGACAGAAACACCATATATTTT
TRBD2,TRBV12-3/TRBV12-4,TRBJ2-3,many,CASSSGLAGQDTQYF,TGTGCCAGCAGTTCCGGACTAGCGGGTCAGGATACGCAGTATTTT
.,TRBV11-2,TRBJ2-6,.,CASSIPSSGANVLTF,TGTGCCAGCAGCATTCCGAGCTCTGGGGCCAACGTCCTGACTTTC
.,TRBV7-8,TRBJ1-1,.,CASSLTGSNTEAFF,TGTGCCAGCAGCTTGACAGGTTCGAACACTGAAGCTTTCTTT
.,TRBV28,TRBJ1-1,.,CASSPAWAIMNTEAFF,TGTGCCAGCAGCCCGGCCTGGGCAATTATGAACACTGAAGCTTTCTTT
.,TRBV2,TRBJ1-3,few,CASTPEQISGNTIYF,TGTGCCAGCACCCCTGAACAGATCTCTGGAAACACCATATATTTT
.,TRBV28,TRBJ2-7,.,CASSFKILSYEQYF,TGTGCCAGCAGTTTTAAAATCCTTTCCTACGAGCAGTACTTC